The next 5 T cell receptor beta chains were all read from a single sample in a study of PD-L1 blockade in urothelial cancer. Clones were sequenced by immunoSEQ multiplex PCR, and TCRdb holds only the in-frame ones, with some missing. The sample lists about 100,000 clones; 90% to 95% were seen once. The material was PBMCs, obtained around atezolizumab (anti-PD-L1) treatment. The receptors originated from an elderly woman with urothelial cancer.

This rearrangement joins TRBV6-1 to TRBJ2-1; D possibly corresponds to TRBD1 (6 bases). V lost 10 bases to trimming and J lost 3 bases, with 13 bases between them. CDR1 is MNHNS and CDR2 is SASEGT in the germline V gene. The CDR3 totals 13 residues. The CDR3 nucleotides read TGTGCCAACAGGGACAAGTTCTACAATGAGCAGTTCTTC. As protein: CANRDKFYNEQFF.

V and J are TRBV6-1 and TRBJ1-4, with 8 bases lining up with TRBD1. This CDR3 is built from 14 residues. The V gene's germline CDR1 is MNHNS and CDR2 SASEGT. The ends lost 6 bases at V and 4 bases at J; junction bases unmatched: 4. The CDR3 sequence is CASRDRALNEKLFF. The CDR3 DNA follows: TGTGCCAGCAGGGACAGGGCCCTTAATGAAAAACTGTTTTTT.

The V gene is TRBV4-2, the J gene TRBJ1-4, with 10 positions matching TRBD1. There are 16 residues in the CDR3. The ends lost 0 bases at V and 7 bases at J; junction bases unmatched: 5. Germline V gives CDR1 LGHNA, CDR2 YNFKEQ. CDR3 coding DNA: TGTGCCAGCAGCCAAGAACCGGGACAGGGGAGTGAAAAACTGTTTTTT. As protein: CASSQEPGQGSEKLFF.

The rearrangement uses TRBV18 and TRBJ1-2, with D unresolved. Germline-derived CDR1 and CDR2 are KGHSH and LQKENI. Trimming took 4 bases from V and 1 from J, leaving 10 bases between them. This CDR3 has 14 residues. CDR3 in amino acids: CASSQSPGNYGYTF. The CDR3 DNA reads as TGTGCCAGCTCACAGTCGCCGGGTAACTATGGCTACACCTTC. The whole variable domain, remainder taken from reference TRBV18 and TRBJ1-2, is NAGVMQNPRHLVRRRGQEARLRCSPMKGHSHVYWYRQLPEEGLKFMVYLQKENIIDESGMPKERFSAEFPKEGPSILRIQQVVRGDSAAYFCASSQSPGNYGYTFGSGTRLTVV.

This clone was counted between two and nine times. The chain has TRBV15 and TRBJ1-1; D is undetermined. The V and J ends lost 0 bases and 4 bases respectively, with 12 bases between them. Germline lookup yields CDR1 LNHNV and CDR2 YYDKDF (reference sequence). This CDR3 has 15 residues. The CDR3 is CATSRDRGMGTEAFF. CDR3 DNA sequence: TGTGCCACCAGCAGAGACCGGGGAATGGGCACTGAAGCTTTCTTT.